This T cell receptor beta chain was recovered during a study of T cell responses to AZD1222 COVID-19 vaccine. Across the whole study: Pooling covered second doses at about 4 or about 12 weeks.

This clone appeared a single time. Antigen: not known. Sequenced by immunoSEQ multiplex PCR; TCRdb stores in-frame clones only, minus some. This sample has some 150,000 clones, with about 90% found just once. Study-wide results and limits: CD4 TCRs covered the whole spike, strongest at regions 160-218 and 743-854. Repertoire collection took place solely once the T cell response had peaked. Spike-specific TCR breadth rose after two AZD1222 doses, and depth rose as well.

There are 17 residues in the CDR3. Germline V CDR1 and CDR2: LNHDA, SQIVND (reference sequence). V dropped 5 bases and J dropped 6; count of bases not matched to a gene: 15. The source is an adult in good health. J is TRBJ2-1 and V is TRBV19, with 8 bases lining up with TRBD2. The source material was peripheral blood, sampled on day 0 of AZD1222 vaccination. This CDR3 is CASSGGRGGYLTNEQFF. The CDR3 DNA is TGTGCCAGTAGTGGAGGACGGGGGGGCTATCTGACCAATGAGCAGTTCTTC. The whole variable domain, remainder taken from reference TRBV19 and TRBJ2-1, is DGGITQSPKYLFRKEGQNVTLSCEQNLNHDAMYWYRQDPGQGLRLIYYSQIVNDFQKGDIAEGYSVSREKKESFPLTVTSAQKNPTAFYLCASSGGRGGYLTNEQFFGPGTRLTVL.